The 9 T cell receptor beta chains below were found in one sample sequenced in a study of regulatory T cells in long-lasting Graves disease (dated by TCRdb to about 2021). The library was made by multiplex PCR. TCRdb shows the sequencer as Illumina HiSeq 4000. iRepertoire HTBI primers and Arm-PCR amplification of CDR3 regions were used to construct TCR beta libraries. TCRdb cleaned the public reads at Q25 with fastp, built clones with MiXCR and kept in-frame beta chains. Rows are unified per CDR3 protein, each entry keeping the most common DNA and genes. The sample table lists under 700,000 distinct CDR3 sequences, 15% to 20% of them with a count of one. Jointly, the top ten make up roughly 25% of the sample. The meaning of the sample's time point label: newly diagnosed GD, antithyroid drugs for less than 3 months. For both TCR sequencing and RNA sequencing, RNA was extracted from PBMCs in TRIzol. These sequences were also reported in another study, on T cells in Graves' hyperthyroidism and ophthalmopathy.

The starting material was peripheral blood mononuclear cells (PBMCs), obtained at new diagnosis, from a patient treated with antithyroid drugs. The origin of the receptors is a woman aged 35 to 60 with Graves disease. Donor details come from another sample of the same person, matched by shared clones.

A few counts support this clonotype. The chain has TRBV29-1 and TRBJ2-7; TRBD1 is a possible D gene (6 bases). Germline CDR1 SQVTM, CDR2 ANQGSEA. The V end was cut by 0 bases, the J end by 4 bases, with 13 bases between. The CDR3 contains 14 residues. The CDR3 spells CSVEDTSDSYEQYF. Here the CDR3 DNA reads TGCAGCGTTGAAGACACCTCGGACAGTTACGAGCAGTACTTC.

V and J are TRBV4-2 and TRBJ1-1, with no clear D. Trimming cost V 0 bases and J 8 bases, with 7 bases left between them. The CDR3 is made up of 12 amino acids. Per germline, CDR1 LGHNA and CDR2 YNFKEQ. The CDR3 DNA sequence: TGTGCCAGCAGCCAAGACAGTCCCGAAGCTTTCTTT. Protein product: CASSQDSPEAFF.

This clonotype was picked up many times. This chain uses TRBV6-4 with TRBJ1-2; 11 bases align to TRBD1. This CDR3 spans 15 amino acids. With V trimmed by 6 bases and J by 7 bases, 10 bases remained unmatched. In germline, CDR1 is MRHNA, CDR2 SNTAGT. The CDR3 nucleotides read TGTGCCAGCAGGTCTCCGGGACAGGGGGTCGGTGGCTACACCTTC. Its protein is CASRSPGQGVGGYTF.

The V gene is TRBV28, the J gene TRBJ2-3; 8 nucleotides match TRBD2. Losses at the gene ends were 2 bases for V and 4 bases for J; bases not matched to a gene: 11. The CDR3 loop spans 17 amino acids. The V gene's germline CDR1 is MDHEN and CDR2 SYDVKM. DNA of the CDR3: TGTGCCAGCAGTTTACGAGGACCGGGGGGGGTCTCAGATACGCAGTATTTT. Translation gives CASSLRGPGGVSDTQYF.

There are a few counts of this clonotype. Relative to the germline gene, one junction end is altered; a read error may explain this. This chain connects TRBV7-9 to TRBJ2-1, with 7 bases fitting TRBD2. This CDR3 has 15 residues. CDR1 is SEHNR and CDR2 is FQNEAQ in the germline V gene (reference sequence). Here the CDR3 DNA reads TGTGCCAGCAGCAATTTCCGACTAGCCCACAATAAGCAGTTCTTC. Its translation: CASSNFRLAHNKQFF.

The CDR3 protein is CASSQDLAGGLLTDTQYF. CDR3 sequence (DNA): TGTGCCAGCAGCCAAGATCTTGCGGGGGGCCTCCTCACAGATACGCAGTATTTT. The chain uses TRBV4-2 and TRBJ2-3; 8 positions agree with TRBD2. Germline-derived CDR1 and CDR2 are LGHNA and YNFKEQ. V trimming: 0 bases; J trimming: 2 bases; junction bases outside the gene matches: 10. The CDR3 is 18 residues long.

This clonotype was found many times. The chain carries TRBV12-3 or TRBV12-4 and TRBJ1-5; D gene uncertain. The CDR3 extends over 15 amino acids. Deletions cut 5 bases from V and 1 base from J, with 12 bases between. The CDR3 nucleotides are TGTGCCAGCAGTAGTGGGGATTCGAGCAATCAGCCCCAGCATTTT. Translated, it gives CASSSGDSSNQPQHF.

CDR3 sequence (DNA): TGTGCCTGGACCTCCGGGACTAGCGGCACCGGGGAGCTGTTTTTT. Translation: CAWTSGTSGTGELFF. The chain has TRBV30 and TRBJ2-2; TRBD2 matches at 11 bases. This CDR3 has 15 residues. CDR1 and CDR2 (germline): GTSNPN, SVGIG (reference sequence). Trimming took 4 bases from V and 4 from J; bases not matched to a gene: 5.

This clonotype was seen repeatedly, ten times or more. This chain links TRBV2 with TRBJ2-1; D call uncertain. The CDR3 has 11 amino acids. Trimming pared 4 bases from V and 5 bases from J, leaving 3 bases between. CDR1 is SNHLY and CDR2 is FYNNEI in the germline V gene. CDR3 region: CASSVNNEQFF. DNA for the CDR3: TGTGCCAGCAGTGTAAACAATGAGCAGTTCTTC.